These T cell receptor beta chains were read from a single sample in a study of blood T cell repertoires in COVID-19. Sequenced by immunoSEQ multiplex PCR; TCRdb stores in-frame clones only, minus some. The sample records fewer than 250,000 clones, 84% being singletons. The source material was peripheral blood. These receptors originate from a woman of 80 years or more with COVID-19, enrolled during active disease. Each CDR3 is given with its conserved first and last residue. The order of the fields is clone size, J gene, D gene, CDR3 length, V gene, CDR3 protein, CDR3 DNA. A D gene is named only where the DNA matches it firmly. Size tells how often a clone was seen (once, few, many) or the class of an expanded clone, and some rows leave it out.

NA TRBJ1-2 TRBD1 16 TRBV18 CASSPGQEPTNYGYTF TGTGCCAGCTCACCCGGACAGGAGCCCACTAACTATGGCTACACCTTC
few TRBJ2-7 TRBD2 14 TRBV5-1 CASSLSGGPYEQYF TGCGCCAGCAGCTTGTCGGGGGGTCCCTACGAGCAGTACTTC
NA TRBJ1-3 NA 14 TRBV2 CASRGDNSGNTIYF TGTGCCAGCAGGGGGGACAACTCTGGAAACACCATATATTTT
NA TRBJ2-1 TRBD1 14 TRBV5-4 CASSLLTGGREQFF TGTGCCAGCAGCCTATTGACAGGGGGGAGGGAGCAGTTCTTC
NA TRBJ2-7 TRBD1 16 TRBV2 CASSEAWDRGYDEQYF TGTGCCAGCAGTGAAGCTTGGGACAGGGGGTACGACGAGCAGTACTTC
NA TRBJ1-4 TRBD1 15 TRBV7-7 CASSPGVGQYEKLFF TGTGCCAGCAGCCCGGGTGTGGGACAGTACGAAAAACTGTTTTTT
few TRBJ2-2 NA 15 TRBV5-1 CASSWDSPGAGELFF TGCGCCAGCAGCTGGGACAGCCCGGGAGCCGGGGAGCTGTTTTTT
once TRBJ2-4 NA 13 TRBV30 CAWAQGPADIQYF TGTGCCTGGGCCCAGGGTCCTGCGGACATTCAGTACTTC
NA TRBJ2-4 NA 14 TRBV28 CASGSGGAKNIQYF TGTGCCAGCGGCTCCGGAGGGGCCAAAAACATTCAGTACTTC
NA TRBJ1-2 TRBD1 12 TRBV6-5 CASTKGQDGYTF TGTGCCAGCACCAAAGGACAGGATGGCTACACCTTC
NA TRBJ2-7 NA 15 TRBV10-1 CASGYPDSSSYEQYF TGCGCCAGCGGTTACCCGGACAGTAGCTCCTACGAGCAGTACTTC
NA TRBJ1-1 NA 15 TRBV10-3 CAISDRDKWPAEAFF TGTGCCATCAGTGACAGGGATAAATGGCCCGCTGAAGCTTTCTTT
few TRBJ2-2 TRBD2 14 TRBV11-2 CASAGTRGTGELFF TGTGCCAGTGCCGGGACTAGGGGGACCGGGGAGCTGTTTTTT
NA TRBJ2-1 NA 17 TRBV19 CASSILQFRGAGNEQFF TGTGCCAGTAGTATTCTACAGTTCCGGGGAGCTGGAAATGAGCAGTTCTTC
NA TRBJ1-2 NA 14 TRBV7-9 CASSSRVLNYGYTF TGTGCCAGCAGCTCGCGGGTTCTCAACTATGGCTACACCTTC
NA TRBJ1-1 NA 13 TRBV19 CASMGHMNTEAFF TGTGCCAGTATGGGACATATGAACACTGAAGCTTTCTTT
NA TRBJ2-3 NA 14 TRBV2 CASSGSLSTDTQYF TGTGCCAGCAGTGGGAGTTTAAGCACAGATACGCAGTATTTT
NA TRBJ1-4 NA 15 TRBV10-3 CAISAGGQGNEKLFF TGTGCCATCAGCGCCGGGGGGCAGGGTAATGAAAAACTGTTTTTT
NA TRBJ2-5 TRBD1 14 TRBV5-6 CASSLGTGRETQYF TGTGCCAGCAGCTTGGGGACAGGGAGAGAGACCCAGTACTTC
NA TRBJ1-2 TRBD1 15 TRBV5-1 CASSTGTGGNYGYTF TGCGCCAGCAGCACTGGGACAGGGGGAAACTATGGCTACACCTTC
NA TRBJ1-2 NA 13 TRBV5-1 CASSLEGVYGYTF TGCGCCAGCAGCTTGGAAGGGGTCTATGGCTACACCTTC
NA TRBJ2-2 NA 18 TRBV3-1/TRBV3-2 CASSQGAGSATSTGELFF TGTGCCAGCAGCCAAGGGGCGGGCAGCGCGACATCCACCGGGGAGCTGTTTTTT
NA TRBJ2-1 NA 14 TRBV9 CASSVSLTYNEQFF TGTGCCAGCAGCGTATCACTGACCTACAATGAGCAGTTCTTC
NA TRBJ1-4 TRBD1 15 TRBV7-2 CASSSRQGLYEKLFF TGTGCCAGCAGCTCGCGACAGGGGTTATATGAAAAACTGTTTTTT
once TRBJ2-3 TRBD2 16 TRBV4-3 CASSQVGGRLGDTQYF TGCGCCAGCAGCCAAGTGGGGGGGAGATTGGGAGATACGCAGTATTTT
NA TRBJ1-2 TRBD1 15 TRBV7-2 CASSLVAGGTDGYTF TGTGCCAGCAGCTTAGTTGCTGGGGGGACAGATGGCTACACCTTC
NA TRBJ2-7 NA 16 TRBV5-6 CASSLYGGRASYEQYF TGTGCCAGCAGCTTGTATGGCGGCAGGGCATCCTACGAGCAGTACTTC
NA TRBJ1-5 NA 13 TRBV25-1 CASSRDSNQPQHF TGTGCCAGCAGCAGGGATAGCAATCAGCCCCAGCATTTT
NA TRBJ2-6 NA 16 TRBV7-2 CASSWPGESGANVLTF TGTGCCAGCAGCTGGCCGGGGGAGTCTGGGGCCAACGTCCTGACTTTC
NA TRBJ1-1 TRBD1 16 TRBV4-1 CASSQVAGGRGTEAFF TGCGCCAGCAGCCAAGTGGCAGGGGGGCGCGGCACTGAAGCTTTCTTT
NA TRBJ1-4 NA 15 TRBV5-1 CASSLPTGFNEKLFF TGCGCCAGCAGCTTACCGACAGGCTTCAATGAAAAACTGTTTTTT
NA TRBJ2-3 TRBD1 14 TRBV29-1 CSVDGTGGADTQYF TGCAGCGTTGACGGGACAGGGGGCGCAGATACGCAGTATTTT
NA TRBJ1-5 NA 17 TRBV19 CATTSVDISSSNQPQHF TGTGCCACCACCTCGGTCGACATCAGCTCCAGCAATCAGCCCCAGCATTTT
NA TRBJ1-5 NA 15 TRBV6-5 CASSLAGTGSQPQHF TGTGCCAGCAGTTTAGCGGGAACTGGGAGCCAGCCCCAGCATTTT
NA TRBJ1-2 TRBD1 14 TRBV10-1 CASSAGGAGYGYTF TGCGCCAGCAGTGCAGGGGGCGCGGGCTATGGCTACACCTTC
NA TRBJ1-1 NA 15 TRBV6-5 CASLEGRTLNTEAFF TGTGCCAGCCTGGAGGGCCGAACATTGAACACTGAAGCTTTCTTT
few TRBJ1-4 TRBD1 13 TRBV20-1 CSASGTGREKLFF TGCAGTGCTAGTGGGACAGGGCGTGAAAAACTGTTTTTT
once TRBJ1-5 NA 16 TRBV7-8 CASPAPVQANNQPQHF TGTGCCAGCCCGGCCCCAGTCCAGGCCAACAATCAGCCCCAGCATTTT
NA TRBJ2-6 NA 15 TRBV5-4 CASSPAGVGANVLTF TGTGCCAGCAGCCCGGCGGGTGTTGGGGCCAACGTCCTGACTTTC
NA TRBJ2-1 NA 11 TRBV28 CASSFQGRQFF TGTGCCAGCAGTTTTCAGGGGAGGCAGTTCTTC
once TRBJ2-5 NA 16 TRBV19 CASSIVQVLYQETQYF TGTGCCAGTAGTATAGTGCAGGTCCTGTACCAAGAGACCCAGTACTTC
NA TRBJ2-5 NA 15 TRBV6-5 CASKRRREIQETQYF TGTGCCAGCAAGAGAAGACGGGAAATCCAAGAGACCCAGTACTTC
few TRBJ1-5 NA 14 TRBV18 CASSPGQNNQPQHF TGTGCCAGCTCACCCGGACAGAATAATCAGCCCCAGCATTTT
NA TRBJ1-6 NA 16 TRBV6-2/TRBV6-3 CASSPGGGRDNSPLHF TGTGCCAGCAGTCCCGGTGGTGGGCGCGATAATTCACCCCTCCACTTT
NA TRBJ2-5 TRBD1 15 TRBV19 CASSIPGQGPETQYF TGTGCCAGTAGTATCCCGGGACAGGGACCGGAGACCCAGTACTTC
NA TRBJ2-5 TRBD1 15 TRBV5-1 CASSPGQGNRETQYF TGCGCCAGCAGCCCCGGACAGGGTAATAGGGAGACCCAGTACTTC
few TRBJ1-5 NA 15 TRBV11-2 CASSLGGLNNQPQHF TGTGCCAGCAGCTTAGGAGGACTGAACAATCAGCCCCAGCATTTT
NA TRBJ1-6 NA 17 TRBV5-1 CASSFQGGPVGNSPLHF TGCGCCAGCAGCTTCCAAGGAGGCCCGGTGGGCAATTCACCCCTCCACTTT
NA TRBJ2-5 TRBD2 14 TRBV6-5 CASKTSGGLETQYF TGTGCCAGCAAAACTAGCGGGGGGTTGGAGACCCAGTACTTC
NA TRBJ2-3 NA 15 TRBV25-1 CASSESGYSTDTQYF TGTGCCAGCAGTGAATCGGGATATAGCACAGATACGCAGTATTTT
NA TRBJ2-5 TRBD2 13 TRBV2 CASRAGGKETQYF TGTGCCAGCAGGGCCGGGGGGAAAGAGACCCAGTACTTC
NA TRBJ2-7 NA 12 TRBV28 CASSFRDYEQYF TGTGCCAGCAGTTTTCGGGACTACGAGCAGTACTTC
NA TRBJ1-4 NA 13 TRBV30 CAWSGAANEKLFF TGTGCCTGGAGTGGGGCCGCTAATGAAAAACTGTTTTTT
NA TRBJ1-6 TRBD1 13 TRBV29-1 CSAGQGLDSPLHF TGCAGCGCCGGACAGGGTTTGGATTCACCCCTCCACTTT
once TRBJ1-1 TRBD1 14 TRBV15 CATSRGQGVSEAFF TGTGCCACCAGCAGGGGACAGGGGGTCTCTGAAGCTTTCTTT